One T cell receptor (beta chain) is described in this entry. Its antigen is currently unknown. The source of the sample is a study of long-term antiretroviral therapy in people with HIV. CDR3 length equals 13 residues. Trimming removed 0 bases at V and 6 bases at J, with 8 bases between. Germline-derived CDR1 and CDR2 are MGHRA and YSYEKL. Study-wide points: Controls showed broader CDR3 length ranges than did the HIV repertoires.

Each HIV-infected participant was given treatment in the United States. It was version v3.0 of the immunoSEQ assay that was run at survey level. This table comes from immunoSEQ multiplex PCR, and its TCRdb copy is limited to in-frame clones, with some not included. Of around 26,000 clones in the sample, about 80% were seen once. Sequenced here: unsorted PBMCs, sampled 1.1 years before starting antiretroviral therapy. The receptor comes from a woman aged 40 to 55 with HIV. The genes are TRBV4-1 and TRBJ1-2; D ambiguous. CDR3 sequence: CASSQDMRDGYTF. Here the CDR3 DNA reads TGCGCCAGCAGCCAAGATATGAGGGATGGCTACACCTTC.